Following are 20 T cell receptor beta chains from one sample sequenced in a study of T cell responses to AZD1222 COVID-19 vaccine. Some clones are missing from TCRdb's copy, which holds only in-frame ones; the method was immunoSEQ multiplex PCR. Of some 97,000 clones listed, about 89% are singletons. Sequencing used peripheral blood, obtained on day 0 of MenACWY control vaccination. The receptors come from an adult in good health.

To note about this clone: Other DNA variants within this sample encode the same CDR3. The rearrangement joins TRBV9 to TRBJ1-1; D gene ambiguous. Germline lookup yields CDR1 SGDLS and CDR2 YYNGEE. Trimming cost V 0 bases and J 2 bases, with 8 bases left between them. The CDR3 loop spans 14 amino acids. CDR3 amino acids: CASSVVSANTEAFF. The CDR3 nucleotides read TGTGCCAGCAGCGTAGTTTCAGCTAACACTGAAGCTTTCTTT. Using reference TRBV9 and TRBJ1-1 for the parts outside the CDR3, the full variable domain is DSGVTQTPKHLITATGQRVTLRCSPRSGDLSVYWYQQSLDQGLQFLIQYYNGEERAKGNILERFSAQQFPDLHSELNLSSLELGDSALYFCASSVVSANTEAFFGQGTRLTVV.

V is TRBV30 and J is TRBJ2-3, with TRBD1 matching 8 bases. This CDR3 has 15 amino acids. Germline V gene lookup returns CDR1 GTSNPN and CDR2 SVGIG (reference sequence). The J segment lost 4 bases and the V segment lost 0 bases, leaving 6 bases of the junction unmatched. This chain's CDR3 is CAWSVKAGGSDTQYF. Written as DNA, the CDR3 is TGTGCCTGGAGTGTTAAGGCAGGGGGCTCAGATACGCAGTATTTT. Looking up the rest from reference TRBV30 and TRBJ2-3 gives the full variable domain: SQTIHQWPATLVQPVGSPLSLECTVEGTSNPNLYWYRQAAGRGLQLLFYSVGIGQISSEVPQNLSASRPQDRQFILSSKKLLLSDSGFYLCAWSVKAGGSDTQYFGPGTRLTVL.

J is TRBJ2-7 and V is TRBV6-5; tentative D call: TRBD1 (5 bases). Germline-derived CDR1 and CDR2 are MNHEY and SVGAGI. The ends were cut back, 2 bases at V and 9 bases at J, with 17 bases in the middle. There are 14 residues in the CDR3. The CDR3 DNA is TGTGCCAGCAGTTACGGCCATATGGGGCTGGGGCAGTACTTC. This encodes CASSYGHMGLGQYF.

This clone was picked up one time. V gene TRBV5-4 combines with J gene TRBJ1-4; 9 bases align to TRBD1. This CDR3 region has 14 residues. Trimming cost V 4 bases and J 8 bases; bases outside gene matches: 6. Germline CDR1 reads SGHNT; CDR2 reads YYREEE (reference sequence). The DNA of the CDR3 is TGTGCCAGCAGCCTGGGACAGGGCAGCGAAAAACTGTTTTTT. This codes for CASSLGQGSEKLFF.

The CDR3 bases are TGCGCCAGCAGCTTGACGGCGGCACAGTTCTATGGCTACACCTTC. Residues: CASSLTAAQFYGYTF. The chain joins TRBV5-1 to TRBJ1-2; no clear D. Germline CDR1 SGHRS, CDR2 YFSETQ. CDR3 length equals 15 residues. The V gene lost 1 base and the J gene lost 4 bases, with 14 bases spanning the gap.

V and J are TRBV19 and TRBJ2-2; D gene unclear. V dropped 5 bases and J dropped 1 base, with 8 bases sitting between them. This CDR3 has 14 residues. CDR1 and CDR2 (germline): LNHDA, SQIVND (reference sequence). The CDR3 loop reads CASSFDKNTGELFF. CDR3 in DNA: TGTGCCAGTAGTTTCGACAAGAACACCGGGGAGCTGTTTTTT.

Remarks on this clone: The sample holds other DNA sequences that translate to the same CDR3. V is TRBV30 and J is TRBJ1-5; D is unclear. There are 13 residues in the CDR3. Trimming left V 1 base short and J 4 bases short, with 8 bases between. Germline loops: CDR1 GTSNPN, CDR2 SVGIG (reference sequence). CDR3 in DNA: TGTGCCTGGAGTGCTGGGAGTAATCAGCCCCAGCATTTT. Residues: CAWSAGSNQPQHF.

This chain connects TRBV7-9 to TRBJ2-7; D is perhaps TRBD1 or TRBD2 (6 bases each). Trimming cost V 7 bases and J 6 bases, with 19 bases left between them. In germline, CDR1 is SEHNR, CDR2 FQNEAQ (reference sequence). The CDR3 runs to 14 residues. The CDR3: CASNVGGRGGEQYF. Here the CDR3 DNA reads TGTGCCAGCAATGTCGGGGGCAGAGGAGGCGAGCAGTACTTC.

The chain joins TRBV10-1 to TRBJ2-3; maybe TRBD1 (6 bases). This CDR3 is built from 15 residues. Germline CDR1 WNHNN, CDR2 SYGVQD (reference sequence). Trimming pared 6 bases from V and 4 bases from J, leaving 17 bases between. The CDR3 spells CASSPGQSAADTQYF. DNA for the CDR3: TGCGCCAGCAGCCCCGGACAGTCGGCGGCAGATACGCAGTATTTT.

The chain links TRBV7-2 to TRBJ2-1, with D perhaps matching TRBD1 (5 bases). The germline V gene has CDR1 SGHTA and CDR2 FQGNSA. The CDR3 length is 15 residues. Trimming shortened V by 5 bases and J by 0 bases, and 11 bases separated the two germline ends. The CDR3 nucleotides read TGTGCCAGCAGCCAGGGTTTTACCTCCTACAATGAGCAGTTCTTC. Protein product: CASSQGFTSYNEQFF. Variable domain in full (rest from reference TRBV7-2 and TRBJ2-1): GAGVSQSPSNKVTEKGKDVELRCDPISGHTALYWYRQSLGQGLEFLIYFQGNSAPDKSGLPSDRFSAERTGGSVSTLTIQRTQQEDSAVYLCASSQGFTSYNEQFFGPGTRLTVL.

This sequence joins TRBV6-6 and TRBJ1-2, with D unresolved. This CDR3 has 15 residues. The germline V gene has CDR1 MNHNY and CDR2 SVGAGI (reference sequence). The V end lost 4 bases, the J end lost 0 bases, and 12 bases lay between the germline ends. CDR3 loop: CASSSQLLANYGYTF. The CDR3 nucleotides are TGTGCCAGCAGTTCGCAGCTACTCGCTAACTATGGCTACACCTTC.

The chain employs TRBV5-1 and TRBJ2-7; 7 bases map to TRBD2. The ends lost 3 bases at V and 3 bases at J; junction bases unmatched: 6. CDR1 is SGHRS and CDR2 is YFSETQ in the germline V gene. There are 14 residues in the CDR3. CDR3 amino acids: CASSSGGGSYEQYF. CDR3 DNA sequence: TGCGCCAGCAGCTCTGGCGGCGGGAGCTACGAGCAGTACTTC.

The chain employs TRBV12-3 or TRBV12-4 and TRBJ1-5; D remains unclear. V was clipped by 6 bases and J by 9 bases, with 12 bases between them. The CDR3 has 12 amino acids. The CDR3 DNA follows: TGTGCCAGCAGCCAGGAGTTCTGGCCCCAGCATTTT. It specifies CASSQEFWPQHF.

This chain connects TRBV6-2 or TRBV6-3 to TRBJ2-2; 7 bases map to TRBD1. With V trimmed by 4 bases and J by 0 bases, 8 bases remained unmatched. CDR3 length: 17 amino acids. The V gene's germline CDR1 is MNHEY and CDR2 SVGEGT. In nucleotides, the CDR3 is TGTGCCAGCAGTTTGCGACAGGGCGGTTCGAACACCGGGGAGCTGTTTTTT. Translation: CASSLRQGGSNTGELFF.

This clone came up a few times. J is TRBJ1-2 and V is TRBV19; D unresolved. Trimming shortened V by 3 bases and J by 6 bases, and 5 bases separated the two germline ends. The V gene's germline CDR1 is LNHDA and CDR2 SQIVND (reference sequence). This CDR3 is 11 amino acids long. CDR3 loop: CASSIADGYTF. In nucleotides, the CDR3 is TGTGCCAGTAGTATCGCAGATGGCTACACCTTC.

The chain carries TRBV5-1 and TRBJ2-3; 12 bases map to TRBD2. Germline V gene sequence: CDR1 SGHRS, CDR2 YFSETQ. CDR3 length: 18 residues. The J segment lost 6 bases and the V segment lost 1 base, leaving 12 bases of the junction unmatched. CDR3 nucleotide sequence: TGCGCCAGCAGCTTGTCCCTCCGACTAGCGGGAGTAGGTGATACGCAGTATTTT. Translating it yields CASSLSLRLAGVGDTQYF.

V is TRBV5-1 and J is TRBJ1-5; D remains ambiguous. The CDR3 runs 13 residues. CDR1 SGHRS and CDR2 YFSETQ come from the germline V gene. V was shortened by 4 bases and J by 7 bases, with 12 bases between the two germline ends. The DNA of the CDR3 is TGCGCCAGCAGCCGGGCAGGAGGACAGCCCCAGCATTTT. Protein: CASSRAGGQPQHF.

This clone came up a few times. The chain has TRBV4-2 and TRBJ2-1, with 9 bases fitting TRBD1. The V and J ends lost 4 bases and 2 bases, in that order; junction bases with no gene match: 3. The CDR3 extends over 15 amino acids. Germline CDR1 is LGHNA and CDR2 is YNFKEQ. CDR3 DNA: TGTGCCAGCAGCCGAGGGGACAGGGCCTACAATGAGCAGTTCTTC. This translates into CASSRGDRAYNEQFF.

CDR3 sequence reads: CASSSPSSRVQGGELFF. The DNA of the CDR3 is TGTGCCAGCAGCTCCCCCTCCTCTAGGGTACAAGGCGGGGAGCTGTTTTTT. The rearrangement uses TRBV11-3 and TRBJ2-2; D not certain. Trimming left V 4 bases short and J 7 bases short, with 22 bases between. CDR1 and CDR2 from the germline V gene are SGHNT and YENEEA. The CDR3 has 17 amino acids.

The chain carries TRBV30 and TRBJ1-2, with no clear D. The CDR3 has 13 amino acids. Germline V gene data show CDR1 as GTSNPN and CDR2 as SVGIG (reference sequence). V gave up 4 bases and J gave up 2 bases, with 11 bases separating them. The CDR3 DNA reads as TGTGCCTGGACCCCCAGCGAGAACTATGGCTACACCTTC. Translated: CAWTPSENYGYTF.